This T cell receptor (beta chain) was captured in a study of T cell repertoires in cytomegalovirus infection. About this clonotype itself: Its antigen is unidentified. A read error may produce the germline difference seen at one junction end.

Each CDR3 protein is one row after TCRdb ran MiXCR on the reads. The data show around 900,000 distinct CDR3 sequences, approximately 32% seen once. This CDR3 has 15 amino acids. CDR1 is SGHNT, CDR2 YENEEA, per germline. The V call is TRBV11-3, the J call TRBJ2-3; 7 nucleotides match TRBD2. This sample comprised cultured CD8+ T cells from PBMCs, obtained from culture after CMV antigen stimulation. The sequence came from a human donor in good health (CMV status not recorded). Some clones in this sample may be carry-over from other donors' samples. CDR3 residues: CANSPRDYNTDTQYF. The CDR3 region has the DNA TGTGCCAACAGCCCCCGGGACTACAACACAGATACGCAGTATTTT.